The 30 T cell receptor beta chains below come from one sample, sequenced in a study of tumor and adjacent non-tumor tissue in lung cancer. RNA was extracted from bulk tissue without any cell sorting. Distant lung tissue was collected more than 3 cm away from the tumor edge. Three rounds of nested PCR, following a modified ARM-PCR protocol, produced the TCRbeta library. Each CDR3 protein is one row after TCRdb ran MiXCR on the multiplex PCR reads. The sample includes around 60,000 distinct CDR3 sequences, about 61% of them seen just once. The sequenced material came from distant non-tumor lung tissue. The receptors shown here come from a man aged 65 to 85 with non-small cell lung cancer.

The gene calls are TRBV11-2 and TRBJ2-7, with 7 bases matching TRBD2. This CDR3 contains 16 residues. Germline CDR1 SGHAT, CDR2 FQNNGV. After removal of 5 bases from V and 3 bases from J, the junction contained 13 bases not matched to a gene. CDR3 region: CASSQPLAASLYEQYF. For the CDR3, the DNA is TGTGCCAGCAGCCAACCGCTAGCGGCCTCCCTCTACGAGCAGTACTTC.

This clonotype was counted between two and nine times. The chain uses TRBV6-4 and TRBJ2-5; 9 nucleotides line up with TRBD1. The CDR3 consists of 15 residues. V dropped 0 bases and J dropped 1; count of bases not matched to a gene: 0. Germline assignment: CDR1 MRHNA and CDR2 SNTAGT. CDR3 sequence: CASSDSTGGQETQYF. The CDR3, as DNA: TGTGCCAGCAGTGACTCGACAGGGGGCCAAGAGACCCAGTACTTC.

This clonotype was picked up a small number of times. Being one base from a much bigger clone, this may be a read error. The V gene is TRBV29-1, the J gene TRBJ2-7; the match to TRBD1 covers 8 bases. J gave up 6 bases and V 4 bases, and 5 bases lay outside the gene matches. Germline V gives CDR1 SQVTM, CDR2 ANQGSEA. The CDR3 is 12 amino acids. CDR3 DNA sequence: TGCAGCGTTGGCATGACAGGGGCCGAGCAGTACTTC. Its translation is CSVGMTGAEQYF.

Comments on this clonotype: The final CDR3 position lacks the conserved phenylalanine or tryptophan, pointing to a likely read error. This chain uses TRBV7-2 with TRBJ1-5; D is uncertain. Germline V lookup: CDR1 SGHTA, CDR2 FQGNSA. This CDR3 region has 13 residues. Trimming removed 3 bases at V and 3 bases at J, with 6 bases between. The CDR3 DNA is TGTGCCAGCAGCTTGAGTTTCAATCAGCCCCAGCATTCT. Its translation is CASSLSFNQPQHS.

The chain joins TRBV20-1 to TRBJ1-2; 7 nucleotides line up with TRBD1. V shed 0 bases, J shed 7 bases, and the junction held 5 bases outside the gene matches. The CDR3 has 13 amino acids. Germline V CDR1 and CDR2: DFQATT, SNEGSKA (reference sequence). The chain's CDR3 is CSARDPRQGGYTF. In DNA form, the CDR3 reads TGCAGTGCTAGAGATCCACGACAGGGTGGCTACACCTTC.

This clonotype appeared a single time. At one end the junction does not follow the germline gene, possibly because of a read error. The chain employs TRBV20-1 and TRBJ1-2, with no clear D. The CDR3 has 12 residues. Germline V gives CDR1 DFQATT, CDR2 SNEGSKA (reference sequence). CDR3 in amino acids: CNADGVDYGYTF. For the CDR3, the DNA is TGCAATGCTGACGGGGTAGACTATGGCTACACCTTC.

This clonotype came up many times. The CDR3 reads CASSETGFEQYF. CDR3 in DNA: TGTGCCAGCTCAGAAACAGGGTTCGAGCAGTACTTC. This chain connects TRBV6-5 to TRBJ2-7; possible D gene TRBD1, 6 bases. Germline V CDR1 and CDR2: MNHEY, SVGAGI. V was cut by 8 bases and J by 6 bases, with 14 bases left in between. The CDR3 extends over 12 amino acids.

Worth noting for this clonotype: Since the CDR3 does not end with the conserved phenylalanine or tryptophan, this likely comes from a read error. This rearrangement joins TRBV29-1 to TRBJ1-2; TRBD1 aligns across 7 bases. Germline V CDR1 and CDR2: SQVTM, ANQGSEA. There are 16 residues in the CDR3. CDR3 coding DNA: TGCAGCGCTTTCAACAAGGGGACAGAAAATAACCATGGCTACACCTAC. Protein product: CSAFNKGTENNHGYTY.

The chain employs TRBV5-4 and TRBJ2-5; 9 nucleotides align to TRBD2. Germline V gives CDR1 SGHNT, CDR2 YYREEE (reference sequence). V shed 4 bases, J shed 1 base, and the junction held 5 bases outside the gene matches. CDR3 length: 15 amino acids. The CDR3 sequence is CASSLGLASQETQYF. The CDR3 nucleotides are TGTGCCAGCAGCCTCGGACTAGCGAGCCAAGAGACCCAGTACTTC.

This chain links TRBV28 with TRBJ1-5; possible D gene TRBD1, 5 bases. Germline loops: CDR1 MDHEN, CDR2 SYDVKM. The V and J ends lost 7 bases and 3 bases respectively, with 10 bases between them. The CDR3 covers 13 residues. The CDR3 here is CASTGQVNQPQHF. The CDR3 DNA reads TGTGCCAGCACGGGGCAGGTCAATCAGCCCCAGCATTTT.

This chain links TRBV11-2 with TRBJ2-7; D possibly corresponds to TRBD1 (5 bases). Trimming cost V 7 bases and J 6 bases, with 25 bases left between them. CDR1 is SGHAT, CDR2 FQNNGV, per germline. The CDR3 has 16 residues. The CDR3 nucleotides read TGTGCCAGCACAAGACCAGGGATGGGCAGTCTGTGCGAGCAGTACTTC. This encodes CASTRPGMGSLCEQYF.

The sample holds one count of this clonotype. One end of the junction fails to match germline, which may point to a read error. V gene TRBV6-1 combines with J gene TRBJ1-1; the match to TRBD1 covers 7 bases. This CDR3 has 13 residues. The germline V gene has CDR1 MNHNS and CDR2 SASEGT. The CDR3 region has the DNA TGTGCTAGCAGAGGGACAGAGGGGGGTGAAGCTTTCTTT. It specifies CASRGTEGGEAFF.

In its sample, this clonotype was seen many times. The chain has TRBV4-2 and TRBJ2-7; D gene uncertain. Germline V gene sequence: CDR1 LGHNA, CDR2 YNFKEQ. V lost 4 bases, J lost 9 bases, and 19 bases lay in between. The CDR3 extends over 14 amino acids. The CDR3 coding sequence is TGTGCCAGCAGCCCGGAAATTACTAAGGATCTGCAGTACTTC. Its protein is CASSPEITKDLQYF.

This clonotype was seen a few times. V and J are TRBV11-1 and TRBJ2-1, with TRBD1 identical over 7 bases. The CDR3 is 14 amino acids. Losses at the gene ends were 8 bases for V and 12 bases for J; bases not matched to a gene: 16. Germline CDR1 is SGHAT and CDR2 is FQDESV (reference sequence). The CDR3 sequence: CASCLRTGVDGQFF. The CDR3 DNA sequence: TGTGCCAGCTGCCTCCGTACAGGGGTGGATGGGCAGTTCTTC.

In the case of this clonotype: This may be a read error: a much more frequent sequence differs by one nucleotide. This chain links TRBV4-1 with TRBJ2-3; 9 nucleotides align to TRBD1. The V gene end was trimmed by 5 bases and the J gene end by 1 base; junction bases not matched to a gene: 7. From germline, CDR1 is MGHRA and CDR2 YSYEKL. The CDR3 spans 16 residues. The CDR3 reads CASSFPDRGRTDTQYF. The DNA of the CDR3 is TGCGCCAGCAGCTTCCCGGACAGGGGCCGCACAGATACGCAGTATTTT.

This clonotype came up many times. V is TRBV6-6 and J is TRBJ1-4; D is undetermined. V dropped 6 bases and J dropped 6 bases, with 11 bases sitting between them. The CDR3 is made up of 13 amino acids. CDR1 is MNHNY and CDR2 is SVGAGI in the germline V gene (reference sequence). The CDR3 DNA is TGTGCCAGCAGCCGTCCCGGAGATGAAAAACTGTTTTTT. This sequence encodes CASSRPGDEKLFF.

A word on this clonotype: A much larger clone lies a single base off, so this may be a read error. The CDR3 carries no conserved terminal phenylalanine or tryptophan, so it likely arises from a read error. The chain joins TRBV6-6 to TRBJ1-5, with D tentatively TRBD1 (5 bases). V lost 7 bases to trimming and J lost 4 bases, with 11 bases between them. Per germline, CDR1 MNHNY and CDR2 SVGAGI (reference sequence). The CDR3 runs 13 residues. As DNA, the CDR3 is TGTGCCAGCACCTTAGACAGTAATCAGCCCCAGCATTCT. It encodes CASTLDSNQPQHS.

The V call is TRBV6-5, the J call TRBJ2-2, with D tentatively TRBD1 (6 bases). Trimming removed 5 bases from V and 6 bases from J, with 22 bases in between. The CDR3 loop spans 17 amino acids. Germline loops: CDR1 MNHEY, CDR2 SVGAGI. The CDR3 nucleotides are TGTGCCAGCAGTCAGACCGGAAGCAGGGGCATAGCCGGGGAGCTGTTTTTT. Protein sequence: CASSQTGSRGIAGELFF.

With regard to this clonotype: At one end the junction does not follow the germline gene, possibly because of a read error. V usage is TRBV12-3 or TRBV12-4 and J usage is TRBJ1-5, with TRBD1 matching over 7 bases. CDR3 length equals 13 residues. CDR3 sequence (DNA): TGTGCCTGCAGTCAACAGGGGAATCACCTCCAGCATTTT. Translation gives CACSQQGNHLQHF.

Remarks on this clonotype: A junction boundary mismatches the germline segment, possibly from a read error. This chain links TRBV28 with TRBJ2-7; 12 positions agree with TRBD2. This CDR3 is built from 16 residues. Per germline, CDR1 MDHEN and CDR2 SYDVKM. The CDR3 DNA reads as TGTCCCAGCAGTTTCCTGACTAGCGGGAGCTCCTACGAGCAGTACTTC. It translates to CPSSFLTSGSSYEQYF.

About this clonotype: At one boundary the junction diverges from the germline segment, which might be a read error. The V call is TRBV11-2, the J call TRBJ2-2; 7 bases fit TRBD1. This CDR3 has 17 amino acids. The V gene's germline CDR1 is SGHAT and CDR2 FQNNGV. CDR3 nucleotides: TGTGCCAGCAGCTCCGCTCCGGTACAGGGGAACACCGGGGAGCTGTCTTTT. Amino acid sequence: CASSSAPVQGNTGELSF.

The chain couples TRBV11-1 to TRBJ2-4, with D hard to call. CDR3 length equals 14 residues. The germline gives CDR1 SGHAT, CDR2 FQDESV (reference sequence). The CDR3 DNA sequence: TGTGTCAGTAGCCTTAGTGGAACCAAAAACATTCAGTACTTC. This codes for CVSSLSGTKNIQYF.

This clonotype has a count of ten or more. The chain joins TRBV4-1 to TRBJ2-7; TRBD1 matches 10 bases. Germline values: CDR1 MGHRA, CDR2 YSYEKL. With V trimmed by 0 bases and J by 0 bases, 8 bases remained unmatched. The length of the CDR3 is 18 residues. The DNA for the CDR3 is TGCGCCAGCAGCCAAGACGCCCCAAGGACAGGGGGCTCCTACGAGCAGTACTTC. Translated: CASSQDAPRTGGSYEQYF.

Notes on this clonotype: Germline is not matched at one junction end, which may reflect a read error. The chain couples TRBV6-2 or TRBV6-3 to TRBJ1-5; D is ambiguous. CDR3 size: 13 residues. Per germline, CDR1 MNHEY and CDR2 SVGEGT. The CDR3, as DNA: TGTGTCAGCAGCCTCGAGGGTTCGCAACCCCAGCATTTT. The encoded protein is CVSSLEGSQPQHF.

Points on this clonotype: One end of the junction fails to match germline, which may point to a read error. The V call is TRBV28, the J call TRBJ2-2; TRBD2 might be the D (5 bases). Germline V lookup: CDR1 MDHEN, CDR2 SYDVKM. The CDR3 covers 11 residues. CDR3 DNA sequence: TGTGCCAGCAGTAACACCGGGGAACTGTTTTTT. Protein: CASSNTGELFF.

Turning to this clonotype: Sequence at one end of the junction differs from germline and may be a read error. This rearrangement joins TRBV29-1 to TRBJ2-1, with 10 bases matching TRBD1. The CDR3 has 16 amino acids. Germline V CDR1 and CDR2: SQVTM, ANQGSEA. The CDR3 sequence is CSVIKGQGKAYNKQFF. The CDR3 coding sequence is TGCAGCGTTATTAAGGGACAGGGGAAAGCCTACAATAAGCAATTCTTC.

This clonotype came up many times. The chain carries TRBV4-1 and TRBJ1-1, with 11 bases matching TRBD1. This CDR3 spans 16 amino acids. Germline trimming cut 4 bases from V and 4 bases from J; bases unmatched to any gene: 8. Germline CDR1 and CDR2: MGHRA and YSYEKL. The CDR3: CASSRGQGAMGTEAFF. In DNA, the CDR3 is TGCGCCAGCAGCCGCGGACAGGGGGCGATGGGCACTGAAGCTTTCTTT.

As regards this clonotype: The conserved final phenylalanine or tryptophan is absent from the CDR3, which likely points to a read error. The rearrangement joins TRBV12-3 or TRBV12-4 to TRBJ2-5; D is perhaps TRBD2 (5 bases). The CDR3 totals 13 residues. CDR3: CTSSTRGGETQYL. Here the CDR3 DNA reads TGTACCAGCAGCACCAGAGGAGGAGAGACCCAGTACCTC.

As for this clonotype: Germline and junction disagree at one end, which may indicate a read error. The genes are TRBV11-2 and TRBJ2-6; 7 bases agree with TRBD2. Germline-derived CDR1 and CDR2 are SGHAT and FQNNGV. CDR3 length equals 17 residues. CDR3 in amino acids: CANSSRGDSYGANVLTF. The DNA of the CDR3 is TGTGCCAACAGCTCCCGGGGGGATAGCTATGGGGCCAACGTCCTGACTTTC.

The chain is built from TRBV29-1 and TRBJ2-2, with 15 bases that match TRBD2. With V trimmed by 7 bases and J by 6 bases, 9 bases remained unmatched. Germline loops: CDR1 SQVTM, CDR2 ANQGSEA. There are 16 residues in the CDR3. The CDR3, as DNA: TGCAGCGCCAGGACTAGCGGGGGGGCGGTTCCCGGGGAGCTGTTTTTT. Encoded protein: CSARTSGGAVPGELFF.